Sequencing of this T cell receptor gamma chain was carried out in a study of human gamma delta and Vdelta1 T cells (dated by TCRdb to the late 2010s). About the full investigation: Delta One T cells, Vd1+ gamma-delta T cells, were investigated in the study as cytotoxic effectors against acute myeloid leukemia.

Libraries were prepared through PCR. For sequencing, an Illumina MiSeq was employed. Clone calls in TCRdb were regenerated from the public reads with CATT, after which identical DNA sequences shared one row. This sample lists roughly 250 gamma-chain clones; 11% were detected once. The ten largest clones take up around 27% of the sample. About this clone: The antigen it recognizes is unknown. No quality values exist for individual bases; no much larger clone is one base distant.

In the germline V gene, CDR1 corresponds to VENAVY and CDR2 to YDSYNSRV. V is cut back by 4 bases and J by 6 bases, with 3 bases in the junction unmatched. Measured from the cysteine to the phenylalanine, the CDR3 is 11 residues long. Only CDR3 DNA remains: 33 bases, in frame from the first base. The receptor comes from a human donor in good health. Sequenced input: Vdelta1 gamma-delta T cells from blood. The cell subset or site label of this sample denotes: Vd1+ T cells from peripheral blood. The chain couples TRGV8 to TRGJ1 or TRGJ2. The nucleotides read TGTGCCACCTGGGACCCTTATAAGAAACTCTTT. Its coded protein is CATWDPYKKLF.